This record concerns one TCR beta chain sequence. This CDR3 region has 12 residues. Germline CDR1 reads KGHSH; CDR2 reads LQKENI. V lost 6 bases and J lost 2, with 7 bases in between. In every patient, relapse followed autologous stem cell transplantation, while exposure to brentuximab vedotin differed. Starting with thawed PBMCs, CD4+ T cells were purified by magnetic negative selection. The sample belongs to a study of PD-1 blockade in classical Hodgkin lymphoma. Data came from immunoSEQ multiplex PCR; TCRdb stores just in-frame clones and leaves some out. Found here are about 4,200 clones, 80% to 90% of them singletons; the top ten hold around a quarter.

The chain has TRBV18 and TRBJ2-5; unclear D gene. The clonotype comes from a human donor with classical Hodgkin lymphoma. This material consisted of CD4+ T cells from blood, taken at baseline. CDR3 nucleotides: TGTGCCAGCTCTCCCCAGCAAGAGACCCAGTACTTC. This codes for CASSPQQETQYF.